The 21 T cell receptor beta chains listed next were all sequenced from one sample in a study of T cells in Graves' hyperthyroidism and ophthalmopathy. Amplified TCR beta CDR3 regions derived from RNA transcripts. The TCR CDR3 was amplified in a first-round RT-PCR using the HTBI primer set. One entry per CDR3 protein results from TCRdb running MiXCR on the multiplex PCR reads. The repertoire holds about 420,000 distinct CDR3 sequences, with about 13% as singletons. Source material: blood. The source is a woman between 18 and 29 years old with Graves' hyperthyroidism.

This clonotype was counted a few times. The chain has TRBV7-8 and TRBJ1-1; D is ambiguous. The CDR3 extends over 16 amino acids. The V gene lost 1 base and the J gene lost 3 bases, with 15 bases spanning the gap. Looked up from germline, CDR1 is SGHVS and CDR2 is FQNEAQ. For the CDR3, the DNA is TGTGCCAGCAGCTTAGGCAGGAGAGGTTGGGACACTGAAGCTTTCTTT. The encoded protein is CASSLGRRGWDTEAFF.

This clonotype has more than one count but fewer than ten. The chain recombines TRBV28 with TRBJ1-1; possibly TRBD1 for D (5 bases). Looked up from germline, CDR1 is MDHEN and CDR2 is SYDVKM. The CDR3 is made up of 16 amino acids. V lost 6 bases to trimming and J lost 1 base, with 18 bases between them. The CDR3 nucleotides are TGTGCCAGCAGAAAACCAGGGTCTTGGGAGAACACTGAAGCTTTCTTT. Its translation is CASRKPGSWENTEAFF. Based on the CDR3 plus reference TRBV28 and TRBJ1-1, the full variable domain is DVKVTQSSRYLVKRTGEKVFLECVQDMDHENMFWYRQDPGLGLRLIYFSYDVKMKEKGDIPEGYSVSREKKERFSLILESASTNQTSMYLCASRKPGSWENTEAFFGQGTRLTVV.

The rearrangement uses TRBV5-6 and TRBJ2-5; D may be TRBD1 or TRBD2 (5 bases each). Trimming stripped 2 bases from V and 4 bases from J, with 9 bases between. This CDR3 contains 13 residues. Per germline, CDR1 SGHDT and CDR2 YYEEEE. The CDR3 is CASSLEGSETQYF. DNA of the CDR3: TGTGCCAGCAGCTTAGAGGGGTCAGAGACCCAGTACTTC.

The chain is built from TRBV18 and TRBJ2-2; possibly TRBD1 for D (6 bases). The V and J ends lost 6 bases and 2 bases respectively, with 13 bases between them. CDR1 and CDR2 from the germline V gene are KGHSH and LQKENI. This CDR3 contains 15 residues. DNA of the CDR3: TGTGCCAGCTCTCGCGACAGGATAAACACCGGGGAGCTGTTTTTT. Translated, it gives CASSRDRINTGELFF.

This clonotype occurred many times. CDR3 DNA: TGTGCCAGCAGACCCGGGGGGCGGGAAACGGCCGAGCAGTACTTC. It is translated as CASRPGGRETAEQYF. The chain links TRBV2 to TRBJ2-7, with D possibly matching TRBD2 (7 bases). Trimming left V 6 bases short and J 6 bases short, with 21 bases between. CDR1 is SNHLY and CDR2 is FYNNEI in the germline V gene. CDR3 length equals 15 residues.

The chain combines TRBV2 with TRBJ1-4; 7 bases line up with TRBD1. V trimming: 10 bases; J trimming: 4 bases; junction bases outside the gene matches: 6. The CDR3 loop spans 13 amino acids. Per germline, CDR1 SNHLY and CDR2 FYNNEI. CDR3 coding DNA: TGTGCCATAGTATACAGGGGTAATGAAAAACTGTTTTTT. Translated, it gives CAIVYRGNEKLFF.

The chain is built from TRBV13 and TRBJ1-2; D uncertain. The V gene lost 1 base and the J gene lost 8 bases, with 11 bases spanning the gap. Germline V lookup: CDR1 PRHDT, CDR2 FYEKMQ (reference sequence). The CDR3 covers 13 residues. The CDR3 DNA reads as TGTGCCAGCAGCTTAGTAGGCGTTTGGGGCTACACCTTC. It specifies CASSLVGVWGYTF.

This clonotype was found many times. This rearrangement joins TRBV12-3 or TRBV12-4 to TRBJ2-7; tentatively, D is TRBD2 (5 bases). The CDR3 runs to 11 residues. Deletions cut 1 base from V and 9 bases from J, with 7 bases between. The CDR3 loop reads CASSLGGGQYF. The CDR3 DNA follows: TGTGCCAGCAGTTTAGGAGGAGGGCAGTACTTC.

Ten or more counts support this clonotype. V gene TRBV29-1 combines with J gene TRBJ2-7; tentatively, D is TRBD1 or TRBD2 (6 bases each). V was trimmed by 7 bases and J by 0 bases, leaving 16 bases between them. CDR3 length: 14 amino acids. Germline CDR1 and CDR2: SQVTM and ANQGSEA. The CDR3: CSATMGGDSYEQYF. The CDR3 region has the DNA TGCAGCGCCACCATGGGGGGCGACTCCTACGAGCAGTACTTC.

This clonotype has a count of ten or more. CDR3 protein: CAISETGSEGSEAFF. The CDR3 DNA sequence: TGTGCCATCAGTGAAACAGGGTCTGAGGGATCTGAAGCTTTCTTT. This chain connects TRBV10-3 to TRBJ1-1; D perhaps matches TRBD1 (6 bases). V lost 3 bases and J lost 6, with 17 bases in between. CDR3 length: 15 amino acids. Germline values: CDR1 ENHRY, CDR2 SYGVKD.

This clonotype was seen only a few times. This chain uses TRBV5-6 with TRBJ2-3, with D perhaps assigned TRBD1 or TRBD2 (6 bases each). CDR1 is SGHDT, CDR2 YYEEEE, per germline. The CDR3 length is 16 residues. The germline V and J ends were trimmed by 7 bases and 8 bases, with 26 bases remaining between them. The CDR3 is CASSRLSGAKIGTQYF. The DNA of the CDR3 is TGTGCCAGCTCGAGGCTGTCGGGGGCCAAGATTGGTACGCAGTATTTT.

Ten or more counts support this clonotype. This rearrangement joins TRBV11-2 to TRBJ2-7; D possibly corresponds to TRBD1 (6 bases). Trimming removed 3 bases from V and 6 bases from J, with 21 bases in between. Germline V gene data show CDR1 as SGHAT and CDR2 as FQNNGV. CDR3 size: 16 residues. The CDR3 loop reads CASSFYLGDKLPEQYF. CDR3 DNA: TGTGCCAGCAGCTTCTATTTGGGGGACAAACTGCCCGAGCAGTACTTC.

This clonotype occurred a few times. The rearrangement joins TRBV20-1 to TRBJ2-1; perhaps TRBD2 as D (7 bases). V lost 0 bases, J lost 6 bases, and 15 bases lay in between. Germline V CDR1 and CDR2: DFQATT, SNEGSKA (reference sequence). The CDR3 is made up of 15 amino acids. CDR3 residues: CSARDEGGGGNEQFF. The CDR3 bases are TGCAGTGCTAGAGATGAGGGAGGGGGTGGCAATGAGCAGTTCTTC.

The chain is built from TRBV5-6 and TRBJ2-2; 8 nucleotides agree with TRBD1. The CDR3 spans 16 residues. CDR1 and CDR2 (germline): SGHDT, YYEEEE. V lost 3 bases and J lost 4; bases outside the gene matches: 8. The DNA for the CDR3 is TGTGCCAGCAGCTCGATTGACAGGGGAGGCACCGGGGAGCTGTTTTTT. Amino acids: CASSSIDRGGTGELFF.

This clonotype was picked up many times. This CDR3 is CASSLSAGQLNQPQHF. In DNA, the CDR3 is TGTGCCAGCAGCCTTAGCGCGGGACAGCTCAATCAGCCCCAGCATTTT. The chain couples TRBV6-2 or TRBV6-3 to TRBJ1-5; 7 bases match TRBD1. The CDR3 is 16 residues long. Germline V gives CDR1 MNHEY, CDR2 SVGEGT. The J segment lost 3 bases and the V segment lost 6 bases, leaving 11 bases of the junction unmatched.

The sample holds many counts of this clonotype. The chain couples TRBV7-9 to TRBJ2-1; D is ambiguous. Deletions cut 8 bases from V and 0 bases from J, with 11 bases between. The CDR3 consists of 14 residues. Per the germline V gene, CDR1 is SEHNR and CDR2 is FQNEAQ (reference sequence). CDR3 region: CASYGPLSYNEQFF. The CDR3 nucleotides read TGTGCCAGCTACGGACCCCTCTCCTACAATGAGCAGTTCTTC.

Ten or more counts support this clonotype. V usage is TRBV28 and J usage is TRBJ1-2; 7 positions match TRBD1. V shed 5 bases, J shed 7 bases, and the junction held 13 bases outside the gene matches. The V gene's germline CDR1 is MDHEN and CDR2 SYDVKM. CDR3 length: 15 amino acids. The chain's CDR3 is CASSPNQGQTSGYTF. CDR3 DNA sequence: TGTGCCAGCAGTCCAAACCAGGGACAGACTAGTGGCTACACCTTC.

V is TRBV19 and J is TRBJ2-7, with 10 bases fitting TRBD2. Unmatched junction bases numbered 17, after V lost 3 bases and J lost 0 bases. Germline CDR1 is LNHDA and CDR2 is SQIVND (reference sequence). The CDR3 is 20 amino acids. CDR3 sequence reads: CASSILPTSGTPRSSYEQYF. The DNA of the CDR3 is TGTGCCAGTAGTATTCTACCCACTAGCGGGACCCCTAGGAGCTCCTACGAGCAGTACTTC.

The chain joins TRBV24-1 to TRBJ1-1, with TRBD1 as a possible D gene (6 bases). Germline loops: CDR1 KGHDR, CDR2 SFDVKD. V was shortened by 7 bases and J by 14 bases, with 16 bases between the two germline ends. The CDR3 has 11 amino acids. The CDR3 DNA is TGTGCCACCAGAAGGGACACTGGAGCCTTCTTT. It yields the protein CATRRDTGAFF.

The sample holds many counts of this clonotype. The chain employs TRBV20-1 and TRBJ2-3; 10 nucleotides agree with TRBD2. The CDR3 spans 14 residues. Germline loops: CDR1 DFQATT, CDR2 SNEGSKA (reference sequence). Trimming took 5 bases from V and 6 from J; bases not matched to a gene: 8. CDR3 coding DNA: TGCAGTGCTTCAGGGACTAGCGTTCCGGATACGCAGTATTTT. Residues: CSASGTSVPDTQYF.

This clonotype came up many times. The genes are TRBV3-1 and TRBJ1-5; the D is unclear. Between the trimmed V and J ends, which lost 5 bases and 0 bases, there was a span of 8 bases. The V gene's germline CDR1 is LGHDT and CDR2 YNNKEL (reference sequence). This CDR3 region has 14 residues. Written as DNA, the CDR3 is TGTGCCAGCAGCAACCGACATAGCAATCAGCCCCAGCATTTT. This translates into CASSNRHSNQPQHF.